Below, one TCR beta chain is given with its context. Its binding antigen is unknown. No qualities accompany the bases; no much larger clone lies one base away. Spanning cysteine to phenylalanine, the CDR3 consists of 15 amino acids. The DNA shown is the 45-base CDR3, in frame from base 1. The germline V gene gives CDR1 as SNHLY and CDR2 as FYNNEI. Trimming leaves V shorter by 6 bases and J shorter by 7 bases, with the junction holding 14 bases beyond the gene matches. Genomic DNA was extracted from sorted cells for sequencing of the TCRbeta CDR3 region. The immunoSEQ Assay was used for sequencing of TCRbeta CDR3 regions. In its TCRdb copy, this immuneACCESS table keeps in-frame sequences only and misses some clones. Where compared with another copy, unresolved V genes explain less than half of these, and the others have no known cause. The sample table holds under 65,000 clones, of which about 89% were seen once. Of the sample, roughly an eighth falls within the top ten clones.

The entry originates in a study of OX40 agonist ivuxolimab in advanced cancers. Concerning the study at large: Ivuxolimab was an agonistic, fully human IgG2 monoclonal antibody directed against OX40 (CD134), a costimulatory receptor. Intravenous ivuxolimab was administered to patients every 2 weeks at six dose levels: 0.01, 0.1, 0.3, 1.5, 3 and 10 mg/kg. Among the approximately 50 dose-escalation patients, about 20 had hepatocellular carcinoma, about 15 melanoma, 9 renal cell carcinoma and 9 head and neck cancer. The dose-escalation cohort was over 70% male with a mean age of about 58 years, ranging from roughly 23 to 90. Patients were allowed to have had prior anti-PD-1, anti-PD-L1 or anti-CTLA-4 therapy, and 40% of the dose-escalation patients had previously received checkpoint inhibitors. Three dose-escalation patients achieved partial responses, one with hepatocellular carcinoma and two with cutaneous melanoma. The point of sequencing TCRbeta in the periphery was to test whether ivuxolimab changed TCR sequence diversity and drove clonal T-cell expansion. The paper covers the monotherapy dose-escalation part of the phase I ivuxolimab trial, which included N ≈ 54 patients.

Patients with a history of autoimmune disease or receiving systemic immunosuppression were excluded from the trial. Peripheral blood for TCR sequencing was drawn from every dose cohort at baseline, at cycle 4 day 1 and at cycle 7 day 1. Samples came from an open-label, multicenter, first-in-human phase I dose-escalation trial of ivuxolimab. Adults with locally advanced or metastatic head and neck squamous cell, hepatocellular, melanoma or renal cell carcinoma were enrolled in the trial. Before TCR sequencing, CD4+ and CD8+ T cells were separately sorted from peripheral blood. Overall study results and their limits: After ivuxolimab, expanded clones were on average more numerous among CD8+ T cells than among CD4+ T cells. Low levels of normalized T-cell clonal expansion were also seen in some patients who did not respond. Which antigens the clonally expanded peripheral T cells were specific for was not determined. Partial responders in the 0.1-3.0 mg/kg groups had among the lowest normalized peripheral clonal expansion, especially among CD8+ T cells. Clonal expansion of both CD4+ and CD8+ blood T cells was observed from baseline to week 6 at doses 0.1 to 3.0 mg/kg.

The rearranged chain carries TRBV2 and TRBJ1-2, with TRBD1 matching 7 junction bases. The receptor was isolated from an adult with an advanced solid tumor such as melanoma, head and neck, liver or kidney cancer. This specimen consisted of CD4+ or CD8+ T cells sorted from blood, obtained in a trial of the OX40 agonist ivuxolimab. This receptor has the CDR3 CASSRSATGNSGYTF. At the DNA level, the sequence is TGTGCCAGCAGCAGATCGGCGACAGGGAATAGTGGCTACACCTTC.